This passage covers 20 T cell receptor beta chains from one sample sequenced in a study of blood T cells in healthy people across ages. The use of a sample-barcoded 5' primer and a J-beta primer mix characterized a second PCR of about 6 to 12 cycles. Via MiXCR, TCRdb re-called the 5' RACE reads, giving one row per CDR3 protein. The data contain 1,500,000 or so distinct CDR3 sequences, less than 45% of them singletons. Sequences were obtained from blood. The origin of the receptors is a woman under 30 in good health.

In this sample, this clonotype turned up a few times. The chain uses TRBV27 and TRBJ2-7; no clear D gene. TRBJ2-5 matches the DNA end more closely, so the J call is doubtful. Germline loops: CDR1 MNHEY, CDR2 SMNVEV (reference sequence). The CDR3 spans 14 residues. For the CDR3, the DNA is TGTGCCAGCAGGTCAACATGGCTCGGTGGGACCCAGTACTTC. Its protein product is CASRSTWLGGTQYF.

The V gene is TRBV4-3, the J gene TRBJ2-7; 14 bases are shared with TRBD2. Looked up from germline, CDR1 is LGHNA and CDR2 is YSLEER. The CDR3 has 16 amino acids. Trimming removed 3 bases from V and 6 bases from J; junction bases left unmatched: 7. The CDR3 sequence is CASSHYPGLAGVEQYF. DNA of the CDR3: TGCGCCAGCAGCCACTACCCGGGACTAGCGGGAGTCGAGCAGTACTTC.

V is TRBV20-1 and J is TRBJ2-1; D not resolved. Per the germline V gene, CDR1 is DFQATT and CDR2 is SNEGSKA (reference sequence). The CDR3 covers 14 residues. Between the trimmed V and J ends, which lost 1 base and 2 bases, there was a span of 9 bases. The CDR3 region has the DNA TGCAGTGCTAGAGTGCCTACCGCCTACAATGAGCAGTTCTTC. Translated: CSARVPTAYNEQFF.

This clonotype came up a few times. This chain joins TRBV6-2 or TRBV6-3 and TRBJ2-7; D is uncertain. CDR3 length: 11 residues. CDR1 and CDR2 from the germline V gene are MNHEY and SVGEGT. The germline V and J ends were trimmed by 5 bases and 6 bases, with 8 bases remaining between them. DNA of the CDR3: TGTGCCAGCAGTCCCACGGGCGAGCAGTACTTC. This codes for CASSPTGEQYF.

This clonotype was detected a few times. The chain links TRBV27 to TRBJ1-2; 9 nucleotides agree with TRBD1. Losses at the gene ends were 1 base for V and 4 bases for J; bases not matched to a gene: 7. The CDR3 is 16 residues long. CDR1 is MNHEY, CDR2 SMNVEV, per germline (reference sequence). The CDR3 sequence is CASSLFRTGALYGYTF. CDR3 in DNA: TGTGCCAGCAGTTTATTTAGGACAGGGGCCCTCTATGGCTACACCTTC.

CDR3: CASSPIGGQGSQETQYF. The CDR3 nucleotides are TGTGCCAGCAGTCCAATAGGTGGACAGGGGAGTCAAGAGACCCAGTACTTC. The chain employs TRBV12-3 or TRBV12-4 and TRBJ2-5; 9 bases are shared with TRBD1. The CDR3 loop spans 17 amino acids. With V trimmed by 5 bases and J by 2 bases, 12 bases remained unmatched.

This clonotype came up a few times. This rearrangement joins TRBV27 to TRBJ1-2, with D maybe TRBD1 (5 bases). In germline, CDR1 is MNHEY, CDR2 SMNVEV (reference sequence). The CDR3 totals 13 residues. Trimming pared 6 bases from V and 2 bases from J, leaving 10 bases between. In nucleotides, the CDR3 is TGTGCCAGCAGCCCCTGGGACAACTATGGCTACACCTTC. Translation: CASSPWDNYGYTF.

This clonotype was detected ten times or more. The chain uses TRBV5-1 and TRBJ2-1; the D gene is possibly TRBD2 (5 bases). Germline CDR1 SGHRS, CDR2 YFSETQ. The CDR3 is 15 residues long. V shed 0 bases and J shed 0 bases, with 7 bases lying between them. This CDR3 reads CASSLASLSYNEQFF. For the CDR3, the DNA is TGCGCCAGCAGCTTGGCTAGCCTCTCCTACAATGAGCAGTTCTTC.

The J gene is TRBJ1-1, the V gene TRBV11-1, with a possible D match to TRBD1 (6 bases). V lost 6 bases and J lost 5, with 13 bases in between. Looked up from germline, CDR1 is SGHAT and CDR2 is FQDESV (reference sequence). There are 13 residues in the CDR3. DNA of the CDR3: TGTGCCAGCAGTGGCAGGGGATGGACTGAAGCTTTCTTT. Its protein product is CASSGRGWTEAFF.

The chain uses TRBV2 and TRBJ2-3; 10 nucleotides agree with TRBD1. V shed 6 bases, J shed 6 bases, and the junction held 6 bases outside the gene matches. CDR1 is SNHLY, CDR2 FYNNEI, per germline. The CDR3 consists of 14 residues. The CDR3 bases are TGTGCCAGCAGCCGGACAGGGGGTAGGGATACGCAGTATTTT. Translation: CASSRTGGRDTQYF.

The chain combines TRBV4-3 with TRBJ2-2, with D hard to call. Deletions cut 0 bases from V and 2 bases from J, with 10 bases between. Germline CDR1 reads LGHNA; CDR2 reads YSLEER. CDR3 length: 16 residues. The CDR3 DNA reads as TGCGCCAGCAGCCAAGATTCGGGTACTAACACCGGGGAGCTGTTTTTT. It specifies CASSQDSGTNTGELFF.

The J gene is TRBJ2-7, the V gene TRBV27, with 9 positions matching TRBD2. J lost 6 bases, V lost 4 bases, and 10 bases had no gene match. CDR3 size: 15 residues. Germline assignment: CDR1 MNHEY and CDR2 SMNVEV (reference sequence). The CDR3 DNA follows: TGTGCCAGCAGTTATAGCGGGAGAAGCGAAGGCGAGCAGTACTTC. Its translation is CASSYSGRSEGEQYF.

The rearrangement joins TRBV6-1 to TRBJ2-7; no firm D call. Germline V gene data show CDR1 as MNHNS and CDR2 as SASEGT. Trimming stripped 1 base from V and 4 bases from J, with 11 bases between. The CDR3 runs 14 residues. The CDR3 DNA is TGTGCCAGCAGTGAAGGGGGTCATCGGTACGAGCAGTACTTC. It is translated as CASSEGGHRYEQYF.

This clonotype came up a few times. The chain combines TRBV2 with TRBJ2-5, with TRBD2 as a possible D gene (5 bases). Germline CDR1 reads SNHLY; CDR2 reads FYNNEI. Trimming removed 1 base at V and 1 base at J, with 10 bases between. The CDR3 runs 15 residues. DNA of the CDR3: TGTGCCAGCAGTGAAGGTCGGACTTCCCAAGAGACCCAGTACTTC. Translating gives CASSEGRTSQETQYF.

This clonotype occurred once. The CDR3 coding sequence is TGTGCCAGCAGCAAAGTTGGGGGTGAGCAGTTCTTC. Translating gives CASSKVGGEQFF. The chain couples TRBV21-1 to TRBJ2-1; the D call TRBD1 from the table was never checked on the DNA. TRBV21-1 is labeled a pseudogene. The CDR3 length is 12 residues.

This clonotype appeared a single time. Sequence at one end of the junction differs from germline and may be a read error. The chain uses TRBV20-1 and TRBJ2-1; D is perhaps TRBD2 (5 bases). This CDR3 is built from 14 residues. CDR1 and CDR2 (germline): DFQATT, SNEGSKA (reference sequence). The CDR3 region is CGARGLGTNNEQFF. In DNA, the CDR3 is TGCGGTGCTAGAGGGTTGGGCACCAACAATGAGCAGTTCTTC.

The V gene is TRBV4-3, the J gene TRBJ2-5; possibly TRBD2 for D (6 bases). The DNA end favors TRBJ2-7, so the J call may be wrong. There are 15 residues in the CDR3. CDR1 is LGHNA, CDR2 YSLEER, per germline. Written as DNA, the CDR3 is TGCGCCAGCAGCGTAGGCGGGGTTCCCTCCTACGAGCAGTACTTC. Translation: CASSVGGVPSYEQYF.

This clonotype was recorded a few times. The chain combines TRBV6-5 with TRBJ1-1; D possibly corresponds to TRBD1 (6 bases). Germline CDR1 MNHEY, CDR2 SVGAGI. With 2 bases removed from V and 8 bases from J, the gap between germline ends came to 27 bases. The CDR3 length is 18 residues. The DNA for the CDR3 is TGTGCCAGCAGTTACGACCCTTTGGGGGGCGTGAATGAGGGCGAAGCTTTCTTT. It specifies CASSYDPLGGVNEGEAFF.

Details on this clonotype: A read error may account for a junction end that differs from germline. V is TRBV4-3 and J is TRBJ2-1; 7 bases are a match to TRBD1. This CDR3 spans 13 amino acids. Looked up from germline, CDR1 is LGHNA and CDR2 is YSLEER. CDR3 DNA: TGCGTCAGCAGCCAAGTACAGGGGAGAGAGCAGTTCTTC. Its protein is CVSSQVQGREQFF.

The gene calls are TRBV7-6 and TRBJ2-5; 12 bases map to TRBD2. Gene TRBJ2-7 matches the end of the DNA better, so the J call may be wrong. The germline gives CDR1 SGHVS, CDR2 FNYEAQ. The CDR3 contains 15 residues. Written as DNA, the CDR3 is TGTGCCAGCAGCGCAAGGACTAGCGGGATCGACGAGCAGTACTTC. As protein: CASSARTSGIDEQYF.